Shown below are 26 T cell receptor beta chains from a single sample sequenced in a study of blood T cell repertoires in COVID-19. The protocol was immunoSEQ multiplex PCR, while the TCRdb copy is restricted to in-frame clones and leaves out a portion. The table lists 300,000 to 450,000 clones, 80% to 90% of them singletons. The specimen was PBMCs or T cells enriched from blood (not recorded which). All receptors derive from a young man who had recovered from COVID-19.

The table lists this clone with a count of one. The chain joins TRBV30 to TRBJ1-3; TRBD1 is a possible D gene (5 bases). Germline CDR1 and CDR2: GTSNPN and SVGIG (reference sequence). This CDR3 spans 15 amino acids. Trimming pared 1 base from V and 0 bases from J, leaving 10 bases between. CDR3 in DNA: TGTGCCTGGAGTGCCCGTACAGGCTCTGGAAACACCATATATTTT. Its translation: CAWSARTGSGNTIYF.

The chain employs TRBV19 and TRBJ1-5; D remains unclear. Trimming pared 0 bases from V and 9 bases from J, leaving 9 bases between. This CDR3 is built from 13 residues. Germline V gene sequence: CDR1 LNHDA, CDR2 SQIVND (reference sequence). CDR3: CASSIEEFRPQHF. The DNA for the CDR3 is TGTGCCAGTAGTATAGAGGAGTTTCGGCCCCAGCATTTT. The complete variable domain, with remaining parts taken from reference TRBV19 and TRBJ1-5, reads DGGITQSPKYLFRKEGQNVTLSCEQNLNHDAMYWYRQDPGQGLRLIYYSQIVNDFQKGDIAEGYSVSREKKESFPLTVTSAQKNPTAFYLCASSIEEFRPQHFGDGTRLSIL.

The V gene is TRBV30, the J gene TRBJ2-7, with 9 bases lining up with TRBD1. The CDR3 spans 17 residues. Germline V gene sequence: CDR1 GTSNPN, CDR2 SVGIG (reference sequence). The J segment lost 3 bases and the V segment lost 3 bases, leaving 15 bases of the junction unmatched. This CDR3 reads CAWSRNWGQGLNYEQYF. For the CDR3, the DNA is TGTGCCTGGAGCCGAAATTGGGGACAGGGACTTAACTACGAGCAGTACTTC.

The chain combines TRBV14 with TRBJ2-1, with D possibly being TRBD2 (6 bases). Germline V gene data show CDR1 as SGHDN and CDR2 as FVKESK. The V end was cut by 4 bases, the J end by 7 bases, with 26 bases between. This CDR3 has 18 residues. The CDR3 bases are TGTGCCAGCAGCCCCTTAGGGGCCAGCTGGGTTCGGGGGAATGAGCAGTTCTTC. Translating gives CASSPLGASWVRGNEQFF.

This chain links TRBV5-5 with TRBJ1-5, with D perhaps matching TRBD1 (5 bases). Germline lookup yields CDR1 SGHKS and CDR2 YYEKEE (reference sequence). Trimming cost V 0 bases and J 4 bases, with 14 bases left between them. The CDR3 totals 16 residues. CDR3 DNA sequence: TGTGCCAGCAGCTTGGCCGCAGGGTACGGGAATCAGCCCCAGCATTTT. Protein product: CASSLAAGYGNQPQHF.

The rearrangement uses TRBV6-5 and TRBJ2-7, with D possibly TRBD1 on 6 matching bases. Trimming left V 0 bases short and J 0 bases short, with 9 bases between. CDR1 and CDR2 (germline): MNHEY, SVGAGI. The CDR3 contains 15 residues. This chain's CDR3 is CASSYSTGLSYEQYF. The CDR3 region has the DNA TGTGCCAGCAGTTACTCGACAGGTCTCTCCTACGAGCAGTACTTC.

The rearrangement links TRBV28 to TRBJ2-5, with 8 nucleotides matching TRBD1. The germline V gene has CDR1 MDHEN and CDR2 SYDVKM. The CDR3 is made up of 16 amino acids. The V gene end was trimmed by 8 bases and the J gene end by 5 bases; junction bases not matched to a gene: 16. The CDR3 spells CASLAGLGQVFETQYF. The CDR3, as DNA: TGTGCCAGCTTGGCCGGGTTGGGACAGGTATTTGAGACCCAGTACTTC.

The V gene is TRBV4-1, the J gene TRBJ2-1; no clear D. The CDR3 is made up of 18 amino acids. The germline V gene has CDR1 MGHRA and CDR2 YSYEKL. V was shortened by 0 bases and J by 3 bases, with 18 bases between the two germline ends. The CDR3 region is CASSQDIGEATNYNEQFF. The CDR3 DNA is TGCGCCAGCAGCCAAGACATCGGAGAAGCCACCAACTACAATGAGCAGTTCTTC.

In DNA, the CDR3 is TGTGCCAGTAGTAGGGGACAGGGGCAGCCCCAGCATTTT. Its protein product is CASSRGQGQPQHF. J is TRBJ1-5 and V is TRBV19; 10 bases are shared with TRBD1. The junction had 1 base not matched to a gene; V was cut back by 4 bases and J by 7 bases. CDR3 length: 13 amino acids. Looked up from germline, CDR1 is LNHDA and CDR2 is SQIVND (reference sequence). The complete variable domain, with remaining parts taken from reference TRBV19 and TRBJ1-5, reads DGGITQSPKYLFRKEGQNVTLSCEQNLNHDAMYWYRQDPGQGLRLIYYSQIVNDFQKGDIAEGYSVSREKKESFPLTVTSAQKNPTAFYLCASSRGQGQPQHFGDGTRLSIL.

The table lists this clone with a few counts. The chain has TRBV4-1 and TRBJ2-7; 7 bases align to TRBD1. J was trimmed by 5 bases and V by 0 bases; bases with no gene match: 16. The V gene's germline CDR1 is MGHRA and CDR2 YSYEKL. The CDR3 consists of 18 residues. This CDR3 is CASSQDGLGDRAFNEQYF. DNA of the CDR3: TGCGCCAGCAGCCAAGATGGATTAGGAGACAGGGCGTTTAACGAGCAGTACTTC.

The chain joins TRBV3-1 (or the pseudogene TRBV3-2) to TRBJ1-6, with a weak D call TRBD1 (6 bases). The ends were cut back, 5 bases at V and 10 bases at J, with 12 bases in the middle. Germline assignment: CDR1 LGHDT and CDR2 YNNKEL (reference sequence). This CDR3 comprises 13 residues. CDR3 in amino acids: CASSFYRDSPLHF. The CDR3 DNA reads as TGTGCCAGCAGCTTCTACAGGGACTCACCCCTCCACTTT.

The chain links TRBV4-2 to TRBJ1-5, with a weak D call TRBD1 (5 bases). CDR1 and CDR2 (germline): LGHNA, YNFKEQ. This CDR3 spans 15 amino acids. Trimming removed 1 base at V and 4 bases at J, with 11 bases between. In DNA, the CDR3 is TGTGCCAGCAGCCAAGGGGGGAGGGGAAATCAGCCCCAGCATTTT. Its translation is CASSQGGRGNQPQHF.

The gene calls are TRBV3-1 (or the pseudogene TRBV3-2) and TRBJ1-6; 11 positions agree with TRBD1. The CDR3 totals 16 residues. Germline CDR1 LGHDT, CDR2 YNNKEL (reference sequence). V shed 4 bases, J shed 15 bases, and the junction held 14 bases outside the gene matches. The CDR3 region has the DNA TGTGCCAGCAGCCTTATCGGGGACAGGGGGAACCTAGACCTCCACTTT. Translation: CASSLIGDRGNLDLHF.

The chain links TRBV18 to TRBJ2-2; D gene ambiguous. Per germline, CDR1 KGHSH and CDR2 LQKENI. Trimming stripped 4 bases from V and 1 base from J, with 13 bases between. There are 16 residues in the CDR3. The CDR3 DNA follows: TGTGCCAGCTCACTCACCGCCCTAATGAACACCGGGGAGCTGTTTTTT. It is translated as CASSLTALMNTGELFF.

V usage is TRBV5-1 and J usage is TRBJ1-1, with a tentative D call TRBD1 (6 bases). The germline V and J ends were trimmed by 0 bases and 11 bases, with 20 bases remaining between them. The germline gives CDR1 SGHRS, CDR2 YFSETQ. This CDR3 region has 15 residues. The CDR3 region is CASSLDRTAGSSAFF. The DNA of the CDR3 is TGCGCCAGCAGCTTGGACCGGACAGCGGGGTCTTCGGCTTTCTTT. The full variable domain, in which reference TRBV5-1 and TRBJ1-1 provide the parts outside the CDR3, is KAGVTQTPRYLIKTRGQQVTLSCSPISGHRSVSWYQQTPGQGLQFLFEYFSETQRNKGNFPGRFSGRQFSNSRSEMNVSTLELGDSALYLCASSLDRTAGSSAFFGQGTRLTVV.

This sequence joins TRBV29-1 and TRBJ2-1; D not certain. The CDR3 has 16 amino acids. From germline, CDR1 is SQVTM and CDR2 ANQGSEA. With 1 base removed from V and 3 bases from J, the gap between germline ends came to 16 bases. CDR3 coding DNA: TGCAGCGTTGAAGTTACAGACCCTCCTTTCTACAATGAGCAGTTCTTC. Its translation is CSVEVTDPPFYNEQFF.

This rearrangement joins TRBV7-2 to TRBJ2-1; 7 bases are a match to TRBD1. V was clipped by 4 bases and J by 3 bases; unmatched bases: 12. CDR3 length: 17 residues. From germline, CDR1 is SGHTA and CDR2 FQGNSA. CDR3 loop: CASSSLGGGLLYNEQFF. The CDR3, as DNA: TGTGCCAGCAGCTCCCTAGGGGGCGGCTTACTCTACAATGAGCAGTTCTTC.

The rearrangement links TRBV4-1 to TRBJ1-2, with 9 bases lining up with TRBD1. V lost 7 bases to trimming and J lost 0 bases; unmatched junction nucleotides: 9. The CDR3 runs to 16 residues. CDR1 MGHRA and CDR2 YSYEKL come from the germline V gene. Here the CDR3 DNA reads TGCGCCAGCACCAAGGGGACAGGGTTCACTAACTATGGCTACACCTTC. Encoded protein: CASTKGTGFTNYGYTF.

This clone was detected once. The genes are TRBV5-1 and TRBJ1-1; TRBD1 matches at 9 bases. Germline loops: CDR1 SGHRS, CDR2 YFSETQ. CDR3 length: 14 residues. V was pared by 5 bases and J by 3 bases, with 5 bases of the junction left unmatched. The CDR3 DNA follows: TGCGCCAGCAGAACAGGGGGCACAGACACTGAAGCTTTCTTT. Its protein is CASRTGGTDTEAFF.

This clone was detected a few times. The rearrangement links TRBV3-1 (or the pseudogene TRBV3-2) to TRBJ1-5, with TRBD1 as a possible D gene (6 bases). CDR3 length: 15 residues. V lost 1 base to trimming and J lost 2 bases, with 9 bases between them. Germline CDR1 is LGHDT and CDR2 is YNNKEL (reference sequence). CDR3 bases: TGTGCCAGCAGCCAAGGGCCAGGGGGCAATCAGCCCCAGCATTTT. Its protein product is CASSQGPGGNQPQHF.

As DNA, the CDR3 is TGTGCCAGCAGTCCGCCCCGTAGCCGACGGGAGGGATACTACAATGAGCAGTTCTTC. Translation: CASSPPRSRREGYYNEQFF. This chain uses TRBV27 with TRBJ2-1, with 8 bases fitting TRBD2. This CDR3 region has 19 residues. Germline CDR1 MNHEY, CDR2 SMNVEV (reference sequence). V trimming: 5 bases; J trimming: 3 bases; junction bases outside the gene matches: 18.

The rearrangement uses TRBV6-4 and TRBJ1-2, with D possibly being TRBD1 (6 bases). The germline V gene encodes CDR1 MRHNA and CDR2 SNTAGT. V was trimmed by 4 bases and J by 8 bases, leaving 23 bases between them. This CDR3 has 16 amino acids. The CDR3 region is CASSASPFGGARGYTF. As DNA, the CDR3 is TGTGCCAGCAGTGCATCCCCATTTGGGGGCGCGAGGGGCTACACCTTC.

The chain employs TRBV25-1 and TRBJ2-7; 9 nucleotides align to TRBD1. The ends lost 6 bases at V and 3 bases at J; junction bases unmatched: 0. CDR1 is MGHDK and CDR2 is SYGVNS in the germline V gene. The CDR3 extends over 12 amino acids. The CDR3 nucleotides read TGTGCCAGCAGGGACAGGGGCTACGAGCAGTACTTC. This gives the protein CASRDRGYEQYF.

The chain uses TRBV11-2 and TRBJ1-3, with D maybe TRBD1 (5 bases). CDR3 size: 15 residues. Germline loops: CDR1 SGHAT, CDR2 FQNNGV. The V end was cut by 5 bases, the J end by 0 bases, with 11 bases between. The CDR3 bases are TGTGCCAGCAGCCCCCGACAGCTCTCTGGAAACACCATATATTTT. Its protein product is CASSPRQLSGNTIYF.

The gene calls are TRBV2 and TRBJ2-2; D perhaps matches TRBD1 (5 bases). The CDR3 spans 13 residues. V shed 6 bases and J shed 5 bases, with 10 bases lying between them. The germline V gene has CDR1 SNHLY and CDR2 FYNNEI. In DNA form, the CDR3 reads TGTGCCAGCAGCTTCGACAGTACCGGGGAGCTGTTTTTT. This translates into CASSFDSTGELFF.

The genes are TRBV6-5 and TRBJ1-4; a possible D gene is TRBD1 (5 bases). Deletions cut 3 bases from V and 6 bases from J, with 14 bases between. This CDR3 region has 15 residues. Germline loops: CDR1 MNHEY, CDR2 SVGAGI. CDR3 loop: CASSYRRGGDEKLFF. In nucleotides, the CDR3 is TGTGCCAGCAGTTATCGCCGGGGGGGGGATGAAAAACTGTTTTTT.